A selection of T cell receptor beta chains follows, all from one sample in a study of cytomegalovirus exposure and HLA in healthy donors. The assay was immunoSEQ multiplex PCR, and TCRdb's table has in-frame clones only and misses some. This sample has roughly 230,000 clones, with about 88% found just once. Sequencing used PBMCs. The receptors come from a girl aged 2 to 9 in good health and CMV-seronegative. CDR3s include the opening cysteine and the closing phenylalanine or tryptophan. Fields, in order: D gene, V gene, J gene, clone size, CDR3 protein, CDR3 DNA. D genes are given only for firm matches. Size tells how often a clone was seen (once, few, many) or the class of an expanded clone, and some rows leave it out.

-,TRBV10-1,TRBJ1-1,-,CASRNGFNTEAFF,TGCGCCAGCAGAAACGGTTTTAACACTGAAGCTTTCTTT
-,TRBV29-1,TRBJ1-1,-,CSVVEAVMNTEAFF,TGCAGCGTTGTAGAGGCCGTGATGAACACTGAAGCTTTCTTT
-,TRBV10-1,TRBJ1-5,-,CASSEGGNQPQHF,TGCGCCAGCAGTGAAGGAGGGAATCAGCCCCAGCATTTT
-,TRBV5-5,TRBJ1-5,-,CASSLSGGDNQPQHF,TGTGCCAGCAGCTTGTCGGGCGGGGACAATCAGCCCCAGCATTTT
TRBD1,TRBV7-2,TRBJ1-1,few,CASSPRQGGTEAFF,TGTGCCAGCAGCCCGAGACAGGGCGGGACTGAAGCTTTCTTT
-,TRBV7-6,TRBJ2-1,-,CASSLVPVSSSSYNEQFF,TGTGCCAGCAGCTTAGTTCCTGTCTCAAGTAGCTCCTACAATGAGCAGTTCTTC
-,TRBV11-2,TRBJ1-6,-,CASSSGITSPLHF,TGTGCCAGCAGCTCAGGGATTACTTCACCCCTCCACTTT
-,TRBV15,TRBJ2-7,-,CATSREIRVTNYYEQYF,TGTGCCACCAGCAGAGAGATTCGAGTAACGAACTACTACGAGCAGTACTTC
TRBD1,TRBV6-5,TRBJ2-3,-,CASRIDRGGTDTQYF,TGTGCCAGCAGGATCGACAGGGGTGGAACAGATACGCAGTATTTT
TRBD1,TRBV9,TRBJ2-7,-,CASSGTGVLLGEQYF,TGTGCCAGCAGCGGGACAGGGGTTCTGTTGGGGGAGCAGTACTTC
-,TRBV9,TRBJ1-2,-,CASSVGRLPYGYTF,TGTGCCAGCAGCGTAGGCAGGCTACCCTATGGCTACACCTTC
-,TRBV2,TRBJ1-1,-,CASSEGQGHTEAFF,TGTGCCAGCAGTGAAGGGCAGGGTCACACTGAAGCTTTCTTT
TRBD2,TRBV27,TRBJ2-1,few,CASRTVAGEYNEQFF,TGTGCCAGCAGAACGGTTGCGGGGGAGTACAATGAGCAGTTCTTC
TRBD1,TRBV5-1,TRBJ2-7,once,CASSLVDLRGQGYEQYF,TGCGCCAGCAGCTTGGTTGACCTTAGGGGACAGGGGTACGAGCAGTACTTC
-,TRBV4-1,TRBJ2-3,few,CASSPLGRGGQYF,TGCGCCAGCAGCCCATTAGGGCGGGGAGGGCAGTATTTT
TRBD2,TRBV4-2,TRBJ2-1,-,CASSQEPLAGGILYNEQFF,TGTGCCAGCAGCCAAGAGCCTCTAGCGGGAGGGATTCTATACAATGAGCAGTTCTTC
-,TRBV5-1,TRBJ1-1,once,CASSHRPGHLNTEAFF,TGCGCCAGCAGCCACCGACCGGGACACCTGAACACTGAAGCTTTCTTT
-,TRBV5-4,TRBJ2-7,-,CASTPDGRGNSEYF,TGTGCCAGCACCCCCGACGGGCGGGGAAATAGTGAGTACTTC
-,TRBV10-2,TRBJ2-3,-,CASTFPGHKGDTQYF,TGCGCCAGCACGTTCCCGGGACACAAGGGAGATACGCAGTATTTT
TRBD2,TRBV10-1,TRBJ2-3,few,CASSGTSGGLTDTQYF,TGCGCCAGCAGTGGGACTAGCGGGGGCCTCACAGATACGCAGTATTTT
-,TRBV2,TRBJ1-4,-,CASSEIRGGEKLFF,TGTGCCAGCAGTGAAATAAGGGGAGGGGAAAAACTGTTTTTT
TRBD1,TRBV6-5,TRBJ1-3,-,CASSYSLDRAGNTIYF,TGTGCCAGCAGTTACTCGTTAGACAGGGCTGGAAACACCATATATTTT
-,TRBV6-5,TRBJ2-6,-,CASSTDSGANVLTF,TGTGCCAGCAGTACTGACTCTGGGGCCAACGTCCTGACTTTC
-,TRBV2,TRBJ1-2,few,CASSEVLNYGYTF,TGTGCCAGCAGTGAAGTCTTGAACTATGGCTACACCTTC